The rows below give T cell receptor beta chains drawn from one sample of a study of blood T cell repertoires in COVID-19. Sequencing was performed with immunoSEQ multiplex PCR; in TCRdb, only in-frame clones are kept and a portion is missing. Found here are around 250,000 clones, approximately 88% of them singletons; the top ten hold approximately 10%. Sequencing was carried out using peripheral blood. The source of these receptors is a woman aged 70-85 years with COVID-19, enrolled during active disease. Each CDR3 is given with its conserved first and last residue. The D gene is left open where the match is weak. Clone size, where shown, is once, few, many, or a class for clones that have expanded.

j_gene: TRBJ2-2; d_gene: TRBD1; abundance: -; v_gene: TRBV19; CDR3nt: TGTGCCAGTAGTATGTCAGGGGGCCACGGGGAGCTGTTTTTT; CDR3aa: CASSMSGGHGELFF
j_gene: TRBJ2-7; d_gene: -; abundance: once; v_gene: TRBV18; CDR3nt: TGTGCCAGCGCGTCCTCCTACGAGCAGTACTTC; CDR3aa: CASASSYEQYF
j_gene: TRBJ2-5; d_gene: -; abundance: -; v_gene: TRBV28; CDR3nt: TGTGCCAGCAGTTTATCCTCCCGTGCAGCGATTCTAGGGACCCAGTACTTC; CDR3aa: CASSLSSRAAILGTQYF
j_gene: TRBJ2-5; d_gene: TRBD1; abundance: -; v_gene: TRBV9; CDR3nt: TGTGCCACAGGCACAGGGGGAGTAGAAGAGACCCAGTACTTC; CDR3aa: CATGTGGVEETQYF
j_gene: TRBJ1-2; d_gene: -; abundance: once; v_gene: TRBV7-2; CDR3nt: TGTGCCAGCAGCTTCGGGTTCTTCAGTCGGAACTGGGGCTACACCTTC; CDR3aa: CASSFGFFSRNWGYTF
j_gene: TRBJ2-5; d_gene: -; abundance: -; v_gene: TRBV7-9; CDR3nt: TGTGCCAGCAGCTTAGGGCGGGACCAAGAGACCCAGTACTTC; CDR3aa: CASSLGRDQETQYF
j_gene: TRBJ2-1; d_gene: TRBD2; abundance: -; v_gene: TRBV5-1; CDR3nt: TGCGCCAGCACCCTGGGGACTAGCGGGAGTCTGTTGTACAATGAGCAGTTCTTC; CDR3aa: CASTLGTSGSLLYNEQFF
j_gene: TRBJ1-1; d_gene: -; abundance: -; v_gene: TRBV5-1; CDR3nt: TGCGCCAGCAGCCCTGGACAGAACACTGAAGCTTTCTTT; CDR3aa: CASSPGQNTEAFF
j_gene: TRBJ1-4; d_gene: -; abundance: -; v_gene: TRBV4-1; CDR3nt: TGCGCCAGCAGCCGATTTCCAGGGGTAAATGAAAAACTGTTTTTT; CDR3aa: CASSRFPGVNEKLFF
j_gene: TRBJ2-5; d_gene: -; abundance: -; v_gene: TRBV9; CDR3nt: TGTGCCAGCAGCGTAGAGGCGGGAAGTTTTGAGACCCAGTACTTC; CDR3aa: CASSVEAGSFETQYF
j_gene: TRBJ1-2; d_gene: -; abundance: -; v_gene: TRBV9; CDR3nt: TGTGCCAGCAGCGTAAATATAAACTATGGCTACACCTTC; CDR3aa: CASSVNINYGYTF
j_gene: TRBJ1-1; d_gene: TRBD1; abundance: -; v_gene: TRBV28; CDR3nt: TGTGCCAGCAGTTTCCCCAGGACAGGAACCATGAACACTGAAGCTTTCTTT; CDR3aa: CASSFPRTGTMNTEAFF
j_gene: TRBJ2-7; d_gene: TRBD2; abundance: -; v_gene: TRBV11-1; CDR3nt: TGTGCCAGCGGGACTAGCGGGACACCAACCTACGAGCAGTACTTC; CDR3aa: CASGTSGTPTYEQYF
j_gene: TRBJ1-2; d_gene: -; abundance: -; v_gene: TRBV7-9; CDR3nt: TGTGCCAGCAGCTTCTCCGGCCTGCTGGAGGGCTACACCTTC; CDR3aa: CASSFSGLLEGYTF
j_gene: TRBJ1-1; d_gene: -; abundance: -; v_gene: TRBV4-1; CDR3nt: TGCGCCAGCAGCCGACAGACAGGCAGAGGAAACACTGAAGCTTTCTTT; CDR3aa: CASSRQTGRGNTEAFF
j_gene: TRBJ1-1; d_gene: -; abundance: -; v_gene: TRBV19; CDR3nt: TGTGCCAGTAGTATAGTGAGGGCCAAGAACACTGAAGCTTTCTTT; CDR3aa: CASSIVRAKNTEAFF
j_gene: TRBJ2-7; d_gene: -; abundance: once; v_gene: TRBV19; CDR3nt: TGTGCCAGTAGTGATGGAGGAGCCCCCTACGAGCAGTACTTC; CDR3aa: CASSDGGAPYEQYF
j_gene: TRBJ2-2; d_gene: -; abundance: few; v_gene: TRBV28; CDR3nt: TGTGCCAGCAGTCCAGGGAGGTACCGGAACACCGGGGAGCTGTTTTTT; CDR3aa: CASSPGRYRNTGELFF
j_gene: TRBJ1-6; d_gene: TRBD1; abundance: -; v_gene: TRBV10-3; CDR3nt: TGTGCCATCAGCGGACAGGGGAGTTCACCCCTCCACTTT; CDR3aa: CAISGQGSSPLHF
j_gene: TRBJ2-7; d_gene: TRBD2; abundance: -; v_gene: TRBV15; CDR3nt: TGTGCCACCAGCTCCCAGGAGACGCTAGCGGGGTACTACGAGCAGTACTTC; CDR3aa: CATSSQETLAGYYEQYF
j_gene: TRBJ2-1; d_gene: TRBD1; abundance: -; v_gene: TRBV5-1; CDR3nt: TGCGCCAGCAGCTTGCCGGGGACAGGATACAATGAGCAGTTCTTC; CDR3aa: CASSLPGTGYNEQFF
j_gene: TRBJ1-3; d_gene: -; abundance: -; v_gene: TRBV3-1/TRBV3-2; CDR3nt: TGTGCCAGCAGCCGCCCGTCCACGGGCTCTGGAAACACCATATATTTT; CDR3aa: CASSRPSTGSGNTIYF
j_gene: TRBJ2-3; d_gene: -; abundance: few; v_gene: TRBV7-9; CDR3nt: TGTGCCAGCACACAGAGTTCTAGCACAGATACGCAGTATTTT; CDR3aa: CASTQSSSTDTQYF
j_gene: TRBJ1-2; d_gene: TRBD1; abundance: once; v_gene: TRBV28; CDR3nt: TGTGCCAGCAGTTTCCGGGACAGCCGCCACTATGGCTACACCTTC; CDR3aa: CASSFRDSRHYGYTF
j_gene: TRBJ1-5; d_gene: -; abundance: -; v_gene: TRBV7-9; CDR3nt: TGTGCCAGCAGCTTAGCGGTCGGAGGCAATCAGCCCCAGCATTTT; CDR3aa: CASSLAVGGNQPQHF
j_gene: TRBJ2-1; d_gene: TRBD1; abundance: -; v_gene: TRBV19; CDR3nt: TGTGCCAGTAGCATCCACAGGGGAAATGAGCAGTTCTTC; CDR3aa: CASSIHRGNEQFF
j_gene: TRBJ2-5; d_gene: TRBD2; abundance: -; v_gene: TRBV9; CDR3nt: TGTGCCAGCAGCGTAGCGGCGGGGACTAGCGGAGAGACCCAGTACTTC; CDR3aa: CASSVAAGTSGETQYF
j_gene: TRBJ2-1; d_gene: -; abundance: -; v_gene: TRBV18; CDR3nt: TGTGCCAGCTCACCAGCGGGGAATGAGCAGTTCTTC; CDR3aa: CASSPAGNEQFF
j_gene: TRBJ2-1; d_gene: -; abundance: -; v_gene: TRBV12-3/TRBV12-4; CDR3nt: TGTGCCAGCTCAAATTTCAATGAGCAGTTCTTC; CDR3aa: CASSNFNEQFF
j_gene: TRBJ2-3; d_gene: -; abundance: -; v_gene: TRBV7-3; CDR3nt: TGTGCCAGCAGCTCCGACAGGACCACAGATACGCAGTATTTT; CDR3aa: CASSSDRTTDTQYF
j_gene: TRBJ1-5; d_gene: -; abundance: -; v_gene: TRBV10-3; CDR3nt: TGTGCCATCAGTGAGTCGATTTCGGGGGGAGGACAGCCCCAGCATTTT; CDR3aa: CAISESISGGGQPQHF
j_gene: TRBJ1-4; d_gene: -; abundance: -; v_gene: TRBV15; CDR3nt: TGTGCCACCAGCAGAGGAGGGAATAATGAAAAACTGTTTTTT; CDR3aa: CATSRGGNNEKLFF
j_gene: TRBJ2-7; d_gene: -; abundance: -; v_gene: TRBV5-8; CDR3nt: TGTGCCAGCAGCTTGCAGGTAGTGACCTACGAGCAGTACTTC; CDR3aa: CASSLQVVTYEQYF
j_gene: TRBJ2-1; d_gene: -; abundance: -; v_gene: TRBV19; CDR3nt: TGTGCCAGTAGTATAGGCGGTGGGGGAGCGGGCAATGAGCAGTTCTTC; CDR3aa: CASSIGGGGAGNEQFF
j_gene: TRBJ2-2; d_gene: TRBD2; abundance: once; v_gene: TRBV3-1/TRBV3-2; CDR3nt: TGTGCCAGCAGGGGACTAGCGGGAGCCCAGGGGGAGCTGTTTTTT; CDR3aa: CASRGLAGAQGELFF
j_gene: TRBJ2-3; d_gene: -; abundance: -; v_gene: TRBV19; CDR3nt: TGTGCCAGTAGTGCCCCTGCCCAGGGGAGGGGAGATACGCAGTATTTT; CDR3aa: CASSAPAQGRGDTQYF
j_gene: TRBJ2-6; d_gene: TRBD2; abundance: -; v_gene: TRBV7-3; CDR3nt: TGTGCCAGCAGCTTACCCAGCGGGGGGGCCTCTGGGGCCAACGTCCTGACTTTC; CDR3aa: CASSLPSGGASGANVLTF
j_gene: TRBJ2-2; d_gene: -; abundance: -; v_gene: TRBV7-2; CDR3nt: TGTGCCAGCAGCCCCCGGACTGGGGCCGGGGAGCTGTTTTTT; CDR3aa: CASSPRTGAGELFF
j_gene: TRBJ2-5; d_gene: -; abundance: -; v_gene: TRBV21-1; CDR3nt: TGTGCCAGCAGCGAGGACAGTCAAGAGACCCAGTACTTC; CDR3aa: CASSEDSQETQYF
j_gene: TRBJ1-1; d_gene: TRBD1; abundance: -; v_gene: TRBV29-1; CDR3nt: TGCAGCGTTGATTCGGACAGGGTATTGTACACTGAAGCTTTCTTT; CDR3aa: CSVDSDRVLYTEAFF
j_gene: TRBJ1-3; d_gene: -; abundance: -; v_gene: TRBV4-1; CDR3nt: TGCGCCAGCAGCCAAACCCGAGAGTCGACCATATATTTT; CDR3aa: CASSQTRESTIYF
j_gene: TRBJ2-5; d_gene: -; abundance: -; v_gene: TRBV6-1; CDR3nt: TGTGCCAGCAGTGAAGTCCGGCCGGGTCGGGAGACCCAGTACTTC; CDR3aa: CASSEVRPGRETQYF
j_gene: TRBJ2-1; d_gene: -; abundance: -; v_gene: TRBV7-3; CDR3nt: TGTGCCAGCAGCTTAACCGGGATTGACAATGAGCAGTTCTTC; CDR3aa: CASSLTGIDNEQFF
j_gene: TRBJ1-1; d_gene: TRBD1; abundance: -; v_gene: TRBV7-2; CDR3nt: TGTGCCAGCAGCTGGACAGGGGGAAACACTGAAGCTTTCTTT; CDR3aa: CASSWTGGNTEAFF
j_gene: TRBJ1-2; d_gene: TRBD1; abundance: -; v_gene: TRBV28; CDR3nt: TGTGCCAGCAGTCCCTGGGGACAGGTCTCACCCTATGGCTACACCTTC; CDR3aa: CASSPWGQVSPYGYTF
j_gene: TRBJ1-5; d_gene: TRBD1; abundance: -; v_gene: TRBV28; CDR3nt: TGTGCCAGCAGCTCGACAGGGAACATTCAGCCCCAGCATTTT; CDR3aa: CASSSTGNIQPQHF
j_gene: TRBJ1-3; d_gene: -; abundance: -; v_gene: TRBV28; CDR3nt: TGTGCCAGCAGTCGAAGGAGACTGTCTGGAAACACCATATATTTT; CDR3aa: CASSRRRLSGNTIYF
j_gene: TRBJ1-6; d_gene: TRBD1; abundance: -; v_gene: TRBV16; CDR3nt: TGTGCCAGCAGCCAATCAAGCGGGGGACAGTATAATTCACCCCTCCACTTT; CDR3aa: CASSQSSGGQYNSPLHF
j_gene: TRBJ1-4; d_gene: -; abundance: -; v_gene: TRBV11-2; CDR3nt: TGTGCCAGCAGCGCCCTTGGGGGCCCAACTAATGAAAAACTGTTTTTT; CDR3aa: CASSALGGPTNEKLFF
j_gene: TRBJ1-2; d_gene: TRBD1; abundance: -; v_gene: TRBV19; CDR3nt: TGTGCCAGTAGTAAAAGGACAGGGCCAGTCGATAACTATGGCTACACCTTC; CDR3aa: CASSKRTGPVDNYGYTF
j_gene: TRBJ2-7; d_gene: TRBD1; abundance: -; v_gene: TRBV27; CDR3nt: TGTGCCAGCGCCATGGGACAGGCCCCCGGGGAGCAGTACTTC; CDR3aa: CASAMGQAPGEQYF
j_gene: TRBJ2-7; d_gene: -; abundance: -; v_gene: TRBV5-6; CDR3nt: TGTGCCAGCAGCTTGGTAGGACAGCTCCACTCCTACGAGCAGTACTTC; CDR3aa: CASSLVGQLHSYEQYF
j_gene: TRBJ2-5; d_gene: TRBD2; abundance: -; v_gene: TRBV11-2; CDR3nt: TGTGCCAGCAGCTTCTTAGCGGGAACGGGCTTACAGACCCAGTACTTC; CDR3aa: CASSFLAGTGLQTQYF
j_gene: TRBJ2-3; d_gene: -; abundance: -; v_gene: TRBV2; CDR3nt: TGTGCCAGCAGTGAAGGGGCAAATACGCAGTATTTT; CDR3aa: CASSEGANTQYF
j_gene: TRBJ2-5; d_gene: -; abundance: -; v_gene: TRBV28; CDR3nt: TGTGCCAGCAGTCAGACGCGACAGCACCAAGAGACCCAGTACTTC; CDR3aa: CASSQTRQHQETQYF
j_gene: TRBJ1-2; d_gene: TRBD1; abundance: -; v_gene: TRBV7-9; CDR3nt: TGTGCCAGCAGCTTTTCTGGCAGGGGGCAGGGTGGCTACACCTTC; CDR3aa: CASSFSGRGQGGYTF
j_gene: TRBJ1-5; d_gene: TRBD1; abundance: -; v_gene: TRBV2; CDR3nt: TGTGCCACCCAGGGACAGACTAATCAGCCCCAGCATTTT; CDR3aa: CATQGQTNQPQHF